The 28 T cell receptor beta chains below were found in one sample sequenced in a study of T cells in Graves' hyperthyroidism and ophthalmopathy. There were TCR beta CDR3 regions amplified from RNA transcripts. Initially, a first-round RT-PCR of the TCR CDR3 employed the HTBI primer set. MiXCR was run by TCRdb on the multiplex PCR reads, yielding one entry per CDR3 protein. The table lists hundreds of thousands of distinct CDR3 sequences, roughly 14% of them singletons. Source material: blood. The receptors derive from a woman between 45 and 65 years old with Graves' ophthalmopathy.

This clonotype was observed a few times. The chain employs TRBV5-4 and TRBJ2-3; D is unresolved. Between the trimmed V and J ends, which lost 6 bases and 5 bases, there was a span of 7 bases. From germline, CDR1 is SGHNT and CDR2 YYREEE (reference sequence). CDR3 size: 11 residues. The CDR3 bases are TGTGCCAGCAACTGGCAAGATACGCAGTATTTT. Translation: CASNWQDTQYF.

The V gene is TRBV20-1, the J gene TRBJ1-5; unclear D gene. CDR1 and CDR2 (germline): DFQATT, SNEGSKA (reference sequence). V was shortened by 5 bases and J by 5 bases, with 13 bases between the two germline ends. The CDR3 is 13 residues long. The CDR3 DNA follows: TGCAGTGCTTCCCAGCCAGTAGATCAGCCCCAGCATTTT. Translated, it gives CSASQPVDQPQHF.

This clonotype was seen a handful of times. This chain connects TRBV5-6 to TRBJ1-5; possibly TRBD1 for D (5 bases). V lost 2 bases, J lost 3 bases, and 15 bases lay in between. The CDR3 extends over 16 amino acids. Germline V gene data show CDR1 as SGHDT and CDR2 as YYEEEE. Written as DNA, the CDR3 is TGTGCCAGCAGCTTATGGGGGACGCCTTACAATCAGCCCCAGCATTTT. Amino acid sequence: CASSLWGTPYNQPQHF.

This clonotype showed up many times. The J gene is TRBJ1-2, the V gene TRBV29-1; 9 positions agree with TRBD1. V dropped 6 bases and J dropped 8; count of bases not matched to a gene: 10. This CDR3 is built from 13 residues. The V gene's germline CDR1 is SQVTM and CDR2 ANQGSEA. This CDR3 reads CSVTQGAVHGYTF. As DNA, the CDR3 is TGCAGCGTCACACAGGGGGCTGTACACGGCTACACCTTC.

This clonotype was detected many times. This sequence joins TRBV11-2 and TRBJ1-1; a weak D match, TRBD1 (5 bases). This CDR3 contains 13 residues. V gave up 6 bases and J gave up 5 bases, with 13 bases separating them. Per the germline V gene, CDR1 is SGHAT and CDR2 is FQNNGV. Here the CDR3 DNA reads TGTGCCAGCAGGGGGGGAGCGGGAACTGAAGCTTTCTTT. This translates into CASRGGAGTEAFF.

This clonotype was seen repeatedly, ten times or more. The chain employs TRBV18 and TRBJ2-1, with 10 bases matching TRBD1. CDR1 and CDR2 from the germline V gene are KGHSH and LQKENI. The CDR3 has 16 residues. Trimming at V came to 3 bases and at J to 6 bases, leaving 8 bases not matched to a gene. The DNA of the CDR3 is TGTGCCAGCTCACCCTTTGGGACAGGGGCAATCAATGAGCAGTTCTTC. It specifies CASSPFGTGAINEQFF.

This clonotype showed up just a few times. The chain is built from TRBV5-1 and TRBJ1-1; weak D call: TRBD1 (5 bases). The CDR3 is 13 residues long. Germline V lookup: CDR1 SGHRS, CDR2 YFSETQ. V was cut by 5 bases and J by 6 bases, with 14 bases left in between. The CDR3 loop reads CASRLKVTAEAFF. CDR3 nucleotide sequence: TGCGCCAGCAGACTAAAAGTGACAGCTGAAGCTTTCTTT.

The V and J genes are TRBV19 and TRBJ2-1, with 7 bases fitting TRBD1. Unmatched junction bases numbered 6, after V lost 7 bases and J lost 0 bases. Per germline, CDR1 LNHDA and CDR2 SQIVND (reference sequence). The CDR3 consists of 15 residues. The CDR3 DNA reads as TGTGCCAGTACTGCCAGGGGGAGCTCCTACAATGAGCAGTTCTTC. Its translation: CASTARGSSYNEQFF.

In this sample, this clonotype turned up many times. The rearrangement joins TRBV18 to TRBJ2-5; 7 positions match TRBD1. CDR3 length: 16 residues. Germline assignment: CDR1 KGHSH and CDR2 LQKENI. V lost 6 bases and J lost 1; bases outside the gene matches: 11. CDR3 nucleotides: TGTGCCAGCTCGCCTACAACTCGGGACAGCCAAGAGACCCAGTACTTC. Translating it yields CASSPTTRDSQETQYF.

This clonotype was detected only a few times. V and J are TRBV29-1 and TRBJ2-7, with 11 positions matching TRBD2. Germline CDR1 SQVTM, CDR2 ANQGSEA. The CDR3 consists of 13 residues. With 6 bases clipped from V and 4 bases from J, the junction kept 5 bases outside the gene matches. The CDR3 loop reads CSVSSGRRYEQYF. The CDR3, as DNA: TGCAGCGTCTCTAGCGGGAGGCGGTACGAGCAGTACTTC.

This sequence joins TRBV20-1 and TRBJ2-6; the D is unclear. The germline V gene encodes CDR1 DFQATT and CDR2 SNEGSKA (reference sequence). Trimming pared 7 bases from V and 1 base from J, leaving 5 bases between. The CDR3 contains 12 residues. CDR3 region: CSVGSGANVLTF. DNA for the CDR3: TGCAGTGTGGGGTCTGGGGCCAACGTCCTGACTTTC.

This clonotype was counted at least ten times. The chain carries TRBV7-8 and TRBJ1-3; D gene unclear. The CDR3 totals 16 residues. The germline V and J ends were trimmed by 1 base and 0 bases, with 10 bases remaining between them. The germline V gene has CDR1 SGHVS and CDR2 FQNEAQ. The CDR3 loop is CASSLGLRVSGNTIYF. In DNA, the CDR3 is TGTGCCAGCAGCTTAGGGTTACGGGTCTCTGGAAACACCATATATTTT.

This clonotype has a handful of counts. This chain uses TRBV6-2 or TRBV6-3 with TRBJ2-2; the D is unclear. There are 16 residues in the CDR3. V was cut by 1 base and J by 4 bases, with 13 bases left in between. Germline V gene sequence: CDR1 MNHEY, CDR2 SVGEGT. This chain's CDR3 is CASSYLKGPSTGELFF. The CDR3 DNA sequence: TGTGCCAGCAGTTACTTGAAGGGTCCCAGCACCGGGGAGCTGTTTTTT.

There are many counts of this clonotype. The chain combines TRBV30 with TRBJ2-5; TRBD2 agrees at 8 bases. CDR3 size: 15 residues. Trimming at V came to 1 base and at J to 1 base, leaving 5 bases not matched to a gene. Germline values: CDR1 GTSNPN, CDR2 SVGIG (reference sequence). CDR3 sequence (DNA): TGTGCCTGGAGTGGTACTAGCGGACTCCAAGAGACCCAGTACTTC. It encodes CAWSGTSGLQETQYF.

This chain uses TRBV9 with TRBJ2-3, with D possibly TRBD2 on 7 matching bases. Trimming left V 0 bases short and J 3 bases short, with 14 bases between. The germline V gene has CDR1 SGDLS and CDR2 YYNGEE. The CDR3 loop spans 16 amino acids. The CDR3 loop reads CASSVGPGRGTDTQYF. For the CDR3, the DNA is TGTGCCAGCAGCGTAGGTCCTGGGAGGGGGACAGATACGCAGTATTTT. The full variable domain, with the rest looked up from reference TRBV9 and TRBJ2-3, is DSGVTQTPKHLITATGQRVTLRCSPRSGDLSVYWYQQSLDQGLQFLIQYYNGEERAKGNILERFSAQQFPDLHSELNLSSLELGDSALYFCASSVGPGRGTDTQYFGPGTRLTVL.

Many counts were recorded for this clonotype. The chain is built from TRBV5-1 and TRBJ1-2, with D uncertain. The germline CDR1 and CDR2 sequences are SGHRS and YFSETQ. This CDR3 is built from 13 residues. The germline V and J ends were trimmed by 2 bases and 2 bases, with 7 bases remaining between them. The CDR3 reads CASSLHRNYGYTF. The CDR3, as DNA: TGCGCCAGCAGCTTACACCGGAACTATGGCTACACCTTC.

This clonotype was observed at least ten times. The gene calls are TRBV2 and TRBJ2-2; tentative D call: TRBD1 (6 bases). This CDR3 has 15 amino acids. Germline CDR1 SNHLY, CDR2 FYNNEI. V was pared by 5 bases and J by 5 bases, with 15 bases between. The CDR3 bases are TGTGCCAGCAGTAAACAGGGTATTGGTACCGGGGAGCTGTTTTTT. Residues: CASSKQGIGTGELFF.

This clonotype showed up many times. The DNA for the CDR3 is TGTGCCAGCAGCCAAGATCAGGCAGGGGTCAGGGAGACCCAGTACTTC. Translated: CASSQDQAGVRETQYF. This chain joins TRBV3-2 and TRBJ2-5; TRBD1 is the table's D call, not checked against the DNA. TRBV3-2 is reported as a pseudogene. The CDR3 consists of 16 residues.

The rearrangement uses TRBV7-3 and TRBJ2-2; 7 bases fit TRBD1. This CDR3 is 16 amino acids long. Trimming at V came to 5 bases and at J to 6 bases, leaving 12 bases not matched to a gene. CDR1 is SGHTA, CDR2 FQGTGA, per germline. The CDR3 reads CASSLGTVLRPGELFF. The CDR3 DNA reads TGTGCCAGCAGCCTCGGGACAGTTCTCCGTCCCGGGGAGCTGTTTTTT.

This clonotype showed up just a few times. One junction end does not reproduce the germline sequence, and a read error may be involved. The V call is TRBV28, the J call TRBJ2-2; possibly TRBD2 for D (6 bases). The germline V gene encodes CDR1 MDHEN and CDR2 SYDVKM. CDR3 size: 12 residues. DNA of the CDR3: TGTGCCAGCAGCAGGACTAAACGGGAGCTGTTTTTC. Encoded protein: CASSRTKRELFF.

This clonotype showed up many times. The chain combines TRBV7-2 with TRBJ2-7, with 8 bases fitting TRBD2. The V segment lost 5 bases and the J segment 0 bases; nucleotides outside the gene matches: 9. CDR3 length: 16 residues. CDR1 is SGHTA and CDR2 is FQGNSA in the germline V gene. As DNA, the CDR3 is TGTGCCAGCAGCGTCACTAGCGGCGGAATCTCCTACGAGCAGTACTTC. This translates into CASSVTSGGISYEQYF.

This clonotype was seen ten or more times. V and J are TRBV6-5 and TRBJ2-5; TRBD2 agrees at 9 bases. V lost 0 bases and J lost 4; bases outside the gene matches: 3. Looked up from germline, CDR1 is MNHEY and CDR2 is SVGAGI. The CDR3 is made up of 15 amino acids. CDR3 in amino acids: CASSYSILAGETQYF. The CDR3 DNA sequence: TGTGCCAGCAGTTACTCGATACTAGCGGGAGAGACCCAGTACTTC.

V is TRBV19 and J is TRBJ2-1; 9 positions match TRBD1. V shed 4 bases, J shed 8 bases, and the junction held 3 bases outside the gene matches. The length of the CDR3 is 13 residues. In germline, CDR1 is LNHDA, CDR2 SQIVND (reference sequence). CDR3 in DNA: TGTGCCAGTAGTAGGGACAGGGTTGATGAGCAGTTCTTC. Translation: CASSRDRVDEQFF. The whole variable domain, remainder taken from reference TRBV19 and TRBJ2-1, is DGGITQSPKYLFRKEGQNVTLSCEQNLNHDAMYWYRQDPGQGLRLIYYSQIVNDFQKGDIAEGYSVSREKKESFPLTVTSAQKNPTAFYLCASSRDRVDEQFFGPGTRLTVL.

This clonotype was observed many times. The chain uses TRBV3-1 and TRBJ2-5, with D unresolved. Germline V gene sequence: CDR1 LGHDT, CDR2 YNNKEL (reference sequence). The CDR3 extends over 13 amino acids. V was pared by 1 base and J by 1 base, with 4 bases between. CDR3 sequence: CASSQVSQETQYF. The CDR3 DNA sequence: TGTGCCAGCAGCCAAGTCTCCCAAGAGACCCAGTACTTC.

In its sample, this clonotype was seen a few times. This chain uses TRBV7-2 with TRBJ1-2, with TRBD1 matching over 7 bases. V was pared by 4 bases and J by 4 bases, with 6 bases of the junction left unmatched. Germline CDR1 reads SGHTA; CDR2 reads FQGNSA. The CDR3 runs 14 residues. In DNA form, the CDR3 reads TGTGCCAGCAGCTCGACAGGGTTCAGCTATGGCTACACCTTC. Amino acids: CASSSTGFSYGYTF.

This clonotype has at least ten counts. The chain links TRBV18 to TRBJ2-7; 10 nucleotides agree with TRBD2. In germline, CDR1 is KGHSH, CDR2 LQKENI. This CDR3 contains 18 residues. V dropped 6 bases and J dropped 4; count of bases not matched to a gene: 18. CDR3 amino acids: CASSPLAGEPRVGYEQYF. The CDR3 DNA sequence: TGTGCCAGCTCCCCCCTAGCGGGAGAACCGAGGGTAGGATACGAGCAGTACTTC.

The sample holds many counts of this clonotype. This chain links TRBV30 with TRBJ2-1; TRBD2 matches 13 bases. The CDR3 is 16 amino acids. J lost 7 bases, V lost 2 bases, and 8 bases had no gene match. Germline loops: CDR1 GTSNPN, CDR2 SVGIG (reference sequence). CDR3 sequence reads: CAWSNPTSGRGNEQFF. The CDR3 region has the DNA TGTGCCTGGAGTAACCCCACTAGCGGGAGGGGGAATGAGCAGTTCTTC.

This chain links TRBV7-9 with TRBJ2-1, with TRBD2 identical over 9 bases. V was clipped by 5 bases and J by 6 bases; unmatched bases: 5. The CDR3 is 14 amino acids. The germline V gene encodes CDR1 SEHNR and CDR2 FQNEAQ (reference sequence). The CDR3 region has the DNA TGTGCCAGCAGCCCTGTAGCGGGAGTCAATGAGCAGTTCTTC. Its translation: CASSPVAGVNEQFF.